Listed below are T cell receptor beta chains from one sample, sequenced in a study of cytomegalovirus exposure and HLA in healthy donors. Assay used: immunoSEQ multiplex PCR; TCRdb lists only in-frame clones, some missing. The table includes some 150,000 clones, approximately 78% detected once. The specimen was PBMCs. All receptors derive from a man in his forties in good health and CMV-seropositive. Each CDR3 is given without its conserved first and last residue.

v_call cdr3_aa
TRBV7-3 ASSSLDRGDNEQF
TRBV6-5 ASSRTGSNYGYT
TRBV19 ASSRTGANEQF
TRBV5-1 ASSLGTVVAKNIQY
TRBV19 ASSAQGAGSYEQY
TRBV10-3 AISDSVSYEQY
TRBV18 ASSPGGQTNEKLF
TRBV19 ASRQTSGVYEQY
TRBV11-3 ASSLDSRVETQY
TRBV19 ASSTAGGNYGYT
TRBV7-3 ASSWGTSGPQY
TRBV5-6 ASSLGNLGQY
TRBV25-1 ASSGQGAYNEQF
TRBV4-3 ASSQDPGTGGSPGELF
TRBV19 ASEDRSGQPQH
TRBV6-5 ASSTRGDGTDTQY
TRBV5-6 ASSSRQGGISYEQY
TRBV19 ASSMGRGPGEQY
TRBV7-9 ASSEGQGEKLF
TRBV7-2 ASSPPTGGERGEQY
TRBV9 ASSSWASGTYEQY
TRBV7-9 ASSSGQGNTGELF
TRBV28 ATLRDRGRNTIY
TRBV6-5 ASSIDRGAYNEQF
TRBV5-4 ASSLYGLAGIHEQY
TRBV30 AWTVSANTGELF
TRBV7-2 ASSFQGSNEKLF
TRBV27 ASSRQGNTEAF
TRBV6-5 ASSAGGAENTEAF
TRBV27 ASSRTGTGTYEQY
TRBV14 ASSQLTVTRRAYEQY
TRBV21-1 ARQGAEDEKLF
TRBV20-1 SAPPVREQF
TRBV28 ASSPSWDRDEQY
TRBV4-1 ASSQVPVAGGREDRTEAF
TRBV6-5 ASSLSGGAPYEQY
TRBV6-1 ASRAQSNYGYT
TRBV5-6 ASSLTPDRGEAF
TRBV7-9 ASSSEKTGNTEAF
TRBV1 TSSQLAYSYNEQF
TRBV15 ATSRDVGGGRSEAF
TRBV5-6 ASSLPRGDEQF
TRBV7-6 ASSLGVAGAPYEQY
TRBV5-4 ASSSGLAGAGTGELF
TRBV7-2 ASSSRTGYQPQH
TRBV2 ASSKRSTDTQY
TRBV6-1 ASSASGQAGNQPQH
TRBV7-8 ASSSYTGQGSEQY
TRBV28 ASSTTTDYTGELF
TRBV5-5 ASSLWLAGSEETQY
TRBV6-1 ASGHSGANVLT
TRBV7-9 ASSRGPGGNTEAF
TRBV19 ASSIDAAGREDQPQH